The clone carrying this T cell receptor beta chain came up a few times. This sample is drawn from a study of response to subunit inactivated influenza vaccine. TCRdb itself ran the RT-PCR reads through MiXCR, one entry per CDR3 protein. The sample lists roughly 630,000 distinct CDR3 sequences; 14% were seen once. Germline CDR1 reads SGHAT; CDR2 reads FQNNGV. V was pared by 3 bases and J by 2 bases, with 11 bases between. CDR3 size: 14 residues. The chain employs TRBV11-2 and TRBJ2-7, with TRBD1 as a possible D gene (6 bases). The TCR originated in a man between 45 and 60 years old who received an inactivated influenza vaccine. The specimen was PBMCs from blood, collected 14 days before vaccination. The CDR3 DNA reads as TGTGCCAGCAGCTTCCCGGACAGTCCCTACGAGCAGTACTTC. Encoded protein: CASSFPDSPYEQYF.